The source of this TCR beta chain is a study of T cells in localized non-small cell lung cancer. Broader study findings: Uninvolved adjacent lung, not tumor, had the highest T cell clonality. A median approximately 53 of the top 100 tumor clones appeared in adjacent lung.

This clone has only one observation. Antigen unknown. The assay was immunoSEQ multiplex PCR, and TCRdb's table has in-frame clones only and misses some. The table includes 25,000 or so clones, 86% detected once. The source of this sequence is a female donor older than 55 with stage I lung adenocarcinoma. The input for sequencing was peripheral blood, taken before any cancer treatment.

The CDR3 spells CASSEGAGELFF. CDR3 sequence (DNA): TGTGCCAGCAGTGAGGGAGCCGGGGAGCTGTTTTTT. V gene TRBV2 combines with J gene TRBJ2-2; D perhaps matches TRBD2 (5 bases). V lost 3 bases, J lost 6 bases, and 5 bases lay in between. The CDR3 contains 12 residues. From germline, CDR1 is SNHLY and CDR2 FYNNEI.